These 21 T cell receptor beta chains came from one sample sequenced in a study of cytomegalovirus exposure and HLA in healthy donors. This PCR relied on a set of 60 Vbeta primers and 13 Jbeta primers. TCRdb's copy holds only in-frame clones and misses some; the assay was immunoSEQ multiplex PCR. The table includes fewer than 110,000 clones, 81% detected once. The sample taken for sequencing was PBMCs. All receptors come from a young man in good health and CMV-seronegative.

CDR3 protein: CASSSRDIRYEQYF. The CDR3 DNA sequence: TGTGCCAGCAGTTCCCGGGACATACGCTACGAGCAGTACTTC. J is TRBJ2-7 and V is TRBV27; D possibly corresponds to TRBD1 (6 bases). CDR3 size: 14 residues. Trimming removed 4 bases at V and 3 bases at J, with 13 bases between. Germline V gene sequence: CDR1 MNHEY, CDR2 SMNVEV (reference sequence).

This clone has a handful of counts. The chain joins TRBV27 to TRBJ1-1; possible D gene TRBD1, 6 bases. Per the germline V gene, CDR1 is MNHEY and CDR2 is SMNVEV (reference sequence). CDR3 length: 13 residues. Trimming took 8 bases from V and 6 from J, leaving 16 bases between them. The CDR3 nucleotides read TGTGCCAGCTCCCAGGGGAGTGGGGCTGAAGCTTTCTTT. This encodes CASSQGSGAEAFF.

The chain has TRBV6-1 and TRBJ2-7; 8 bases are shared with TRBD1. The CDR3 spans 13 residues. V shed 10 bases and J 3 bases; nucleotides not matched to a gene: 8. Per germline, CDR1 MNHNS and CDR2 SASEGT. This CDR3 is CATGQGSDYEQYF. CDR3 DNA: TGTGCCACAGGACAGGGCAGTGACTACGAGCAGTACTTC.

This sequence joins TRBV5-1 and TRBJ2-7; TRBD2 aligns across 15 bases. The length of the CDR3 is 18 residues. Germline lookup yields CDR1 SGHRS and CDR2 YFSETQ. V lost 4 bases to trimming and J lost 2 bases; unmatched junction nucleotides: 10. The CDR3: CASSNGLAGGPRTYEQYF. DNA for the CDR3: TGCGCCAGCAGCAACGGACTAGCGGGAGGGCCTCGAACCTACGAGCAGTACTTC.

The chain combines TRBV7-3 with TRBJ2-7; 10 bases line up with TRBD1. CDR3 length: 13 residues. V dropped 5 bases and J dropped 5; count of bases not matched to a gene: 3. CDR1 and CDR2 from the germline V gene are SGHTA and FQGTGA. The CDR3 spells CASSSGTGDEQYF. The CDR3, as DNA: TGTGCCAGCAGCAGTGGGACAGGGGACGAGCAGTACTTC. Combining the CDR3 with reference TRBV7-3 and TRBJ2-7 gives the whole variable domain GAGVSQTPSNKVTEKGKYVELRCDPISGHTALYWYRQSLGQGPEFLIYFQGTGAADDSGLPNDRFFAVRPEGSVSTLKIQRTERGDSAVYLCASSSGTGDEQYFGPGTRLTVT.

The chain uses TRBV7-2 and TRBJ1-1; a weak D match, TRBD1 (5 bases). Per germline, CDR1 SGHTA and CDR2 FQGNSA. This CDR3 is built from 15 residues. V was cut by 1 base and J by 3 bases, with 12 bases left in between. CDR3 nucleotide sequence: TGTGCCAGCAGCTTAGTCCCAGGGATTGACACTGAAGCTTTCTTT. Translating gives CASSLVPGIDTEAFF.

The chain combines TRBV9 with TRBJ2-1; D is uncertain. The CDR3 extends over 12 amino acids. With 4 bases removed from V and 8 bases from J, the gap between germline ends came to 10 bases. In germline, CDR1 is SGDLS, CDR2 YYNGEE. In DNA, the CDR3 is TGTGCCAGCAGCCAGGTCGTGGATGAGCAGTTCTTC. This codes for CASSQVVDEQFF.

The table lists this clone with a few counts. The chain couples TRBV9 to TRBJ2-7; TRBD1 aligns across 8 bases. The CDR3 spans 15 residues. The germline V gene has CDR1 SGDLS and CDR2 YYNGEE. Losses at the gene ends were 0 bases for V and 3 bases for J; bases not matched to a gene: 5. CDR3 nucleotide sequence: TGTGCCAGCAGCGTAGCTCCAGGGGGCTTCTACGAGCAGTACTTC. Translating it yields CASSVAPGGFYEQYF.

For the CDR3, the DNA is TGTGCCAGCAGTCCGAGGACCCAGTACTTC. Its protein product is CASSPRTQYF. V is TRBV27 and J is TRBJ2-5, with D unresolved. CDR1 is MNHEY and CDR2 is SMNVEV in the germline V gene (reference sequence). V was pared by 5 bases and J by 7 bases, with 5 bases between. This CDR3 has 10 residues.

This rearrangement joins TRBV6-1 to TRBJ1-4, with 7 bases that match TRBD1. Germline trimming cut 2 bases from V and 2 bases from J; bases unmatched to any gene: 2. The length of the CDR3 is 15 residues. Germline CDR1 and CDR2: MNHNS and SASEGT. CDR3 amino acids: CASSEQGGTNEKLFF. The CDR3 nucleotides are TGTGCCAGCAGTGAACAGGGGGGCACTAATGAAAAACTGTTTTTT.

The J gene is TRBJ2-3, the V gene TRBV19; D remains ambiguous. V was clipped by 1 base and J by 5 bases, with 7 bases between them. There are 13 residues in the CDR3. The V gene's germline CDR1 is LNHDA and CDR2 SQIVND (reference sequence). CDR3 region: CASSIGLLDTQYF. For the CDR3, the DNA is TGTGCCAGTAGTATAGGGCTTCTAGATACGCAGTATTTT.

There are a few counts of this clone. The chain joins TRBV7-9 to TRBJ2-2, with D perhaps matching TRBD2 (6 bases). Germline V lookup: CDR1 SEHNR, CDR2 FQNEAQ (reference sequence). V was pared by 4 bases and J by 1 base, with 7 bases between. This CDR3 region has 14 residues. CDR3 sequence reads: CASSWRVNTGELFF. CDR3 in DNA: TGTGCCAGCAGCTGGAGGGTGAACACCGGGGAGCTGTTTTTT.

The V gene is TRBV7-9, the J gene TRBJ2-3; D gene unclear. This CDR3 has 13 residues. V dropped 0 bases and J dropped 5 bases, with 6 bases sitting between them. The germline gives CDR1 SEHNR, CDR2 FQNEAQ (reference sequence). The CDR3 DNA sequence: TGTGCCAGCAGCTTAGCCATGCGAGATACGCAGTATTTT. Translating it yields CASSLAMRDTQYF.

This chain links TRBV28 with TRBJ1-5; unclear D gene. V dropped 6 bases and J dropped 2 bases, with 11 bases sitting between them. CDR1 MDHEN and CDR2 SYDVKM come from the germline V gene. The CDR3 is 14 residues long. This CDR3 reads CASSGLVGNQPQHF. For the CDR3, the DNA is TGTGCCAGCAGCGGACTAGTAGGCAATCAGCCCCAGCATTTT.

As DNA, the CDR3 is TGTGCCAGCAGCTCCACCGGGACACAAAATCAGCCCCAGCATTTT. It yields the protein CASSSTGTQNQPQHF. The V gene is TRBV7-2, the J gene TRBJ1-5; tentative D call: TRBD1 (6 bases). This CDR3 is 15 amino acids long. Germline-derived CDR1 and CDR2 are SGHTA and FQGNSA. V was cut by 4 bases and J by 4 bases, with 14 bases left in between.

This clone was seen a handful of times. This sequence joins TRBV11-2 and TRBJ2-1, with TRBD2 matching 14 bases. V shed 6 bases, J shed 5 bases, and the junction held 6 bases outside the gene matches. The CDR3 extends over 16 amino acids. CDR1 and CDR2 (germline): SGHAT, FQNNGV. The DNA for the CDR3 is TGTGCCAGCAGACCGACTAGCGGGGGGGCCCACAATGAGCAGTTCTTC. Its translation is CASRPTSGGAHNEQFF.

This sequence joins TRBV29-1 and TRBJ2-1; TRBD2 matches 13 bases. V was clipped by 7 bases and J by 3 bases; unmatched bases: 6. The CDR3 covers 15 residues. CDR1 and CDR2 from the germline V gene are SQVTM and ANQGSEA. CDR3 sequence reads: CSGSGTSGIYNEQFF. CDR3 sequence (DNA): TGCAGCGGATCCGGGACTAGCGGGATCTACAATGAGCAGTTCTTC.

The rearrangement links TRBV19 to TRBJ1-2, with TRBD1 matching over 8 bases. From germline, CDR1 is LNHDA and CDR2 SQIVND (reference sequence). V gave up 7 bases and J gave up 4 bases; unmatched junction bases: 2. CDR3 length equals 12 residues. CDR3 region: CASTGTGYGYTF. Here the CDR3 DNA reads TGTGCCAGTACTGGGACAGGCTATGGCTACACCTTC.

The rearrangement uses TRBV7-2 and TRBJ1-5, with D maybe TRBD1 (5 bases). CDR3 length: 16 amino acids. Germline V gene data show CDR1 as SGHTA and CDR2 as FQGNSA. V lost 4 bases and J lost 1, with 14 bases in between. Here the CDR3 DNA reads TGTGCCAGCAGCTCAGGGCCTCCAAGGAGCAATCAGCCCCAGCATTTT. This codes for CASSSGPPRSNQPQHF.

The genes are TRBV28 and TRBJ2-7; D perhaps matches TRBD2 (5 bases). CDR1 and CDR2 (germline): MDHEN, SYDVKM. V lost 6 bases and J lost 6, with 9 bases in between. CDR3 length equals 11 residues. The CDR3, as DNA: TGTGCCAGCAGCACTAGGATCGAGCAGTACTTC. Its translation: CASSTRIEQYF.

Only a few counts were recorded for this clone. The chain uses TRBV19 and TRBJ1-1; D is perhaps TRBD1 (6 bases). From germline, CDR1 is LNHDA and CDR2 SQIVND (reference sequence). There are 14 residues in the CDR3. Trimming shortened V by 5 bases and J by 3 bases, and 13 bases separated the two germline ends. CDR3 amino acids: CASSPPGGHTEAFF. The CDR3 coding sequence is TGTGCCAGTAGTCCACCGGGGGGCCACACTGAAGCTTTCTTT.